A selection of T cell receptor beta chains follows, all from one sample in a study of cytomegalovirus exposure and HLA in healthy donors. Repertoires were generated with immunoSEQ multiplex PCR, while TCRdb's copy carries only in-frame clones and drops some. This table has about 74,000 clones, approximately 93% appearing once. The material sequenced was PBMCs. The receptors shown here come from a man between 18 and 35 years old in good health and CMV-seropositive. CDR3s include the opening cysteine and the closing phenylalanine or tryptophan. Size is stated for part of the rows, as once, few or many counts, or as a class when the clone is expanded.

v_gene	abundance	j_gene	CDR3aa
TRBV28	NA	TRBJ1-4	CASREGTANEKLFF
TRBV23-1	NA	TRBJ1-1	CASSSDRNTEAFF
TRBV28	NA	TRBJ2-7	CASSLSGVRYEQYF
TRBV25-1	NA	TRBJ2-2	CASSEFRVHGELFF
TRBV27	NA	TRBJ2-7	CASSPAGTSGIFEQYF
TRBV5-6	NA	TRBJ2-7	CASSLGQVYEQYF
TRBV5-1	NA	TRBJ2-2	CASSLALESTGELFF
TRBV30	NA	TRBJ2-5	CAWGTVRVTETQYF
TRBV11-3	NA	TRBJ2-3	CASSSQNRGGTQYF
TRBV28	NA	TRBJ2-1	CASRALAGSNEQFF
TRBV28	NA	TRBJ2-1	CASSPPRLLFYNEQFF
TRBV14	NA	TRBJ1-1	CASSHQPGQGNTEAFF
TRBV10-3	NA	TRBJ2-3	CAISGSSGRPGTDTQYF
TRBV5-1	NA	TRBJ2-7	CASSLAGGRSYEQYF
TRBV19	NA	TRBJ2-1	CASSPGLYNEQFF
TRBV10-3	NA	TRBJ2-1	CATSGLAGGNEQFF
TRBV5-1	few	TRBJ2-3	CASKSSGRTDTQYF
TRBV30	NA	TRBJ2-5	CACSKHETQYF
TRBV6-5	NA	TRBJ1-1	CASSRQGADEAFF
TRBV5-1	NA	TRBJ1-1	CASSSSTGNTEAFF
TRBV10-3	NA	TRBJ2-1	CAISPGQGGNEQFF
TRBV27	NA	TRBJ2-1	CASSPGGGLAREGEQFF
TRBV28	NA	TRBJ1-5	CASSSTGSGKPQHF
TRBV10-2	NA	TRBJ2-1	CASIEPAGLAGEQFF
TRBV5-4	NA	TRBJ2-7	CASSFFVGADEQYF
TRBV5-1	NA	TRBJ2-2	CASSSGTLNTGELFF
TRBV5-8	NA	TRBJ2-5	CASSSGTSGDNYQETQYF
TRBV2	NA	TRBJ2-7	CASSALRGTGYEQYF
TRBV5-1	NA	TRBJ2-1	CASSLRGSYNEQFF
TRBV14	NA	TRBJ1-2	CASSPWTVYGYTF
TRBV25-1	NA	TRBJ2-5	CASSEGLAGRRYF
TRBV7-9	NA	TRBJ2-7	CASSWRQGTNEQYF
TRBV6-5	NA	TRBJ2-1	CASSYDYGRAGNEQFF
TRBV5-1	once	TRBJ2-1	CASSPHGTSGYNEQFF
TRBV11-1	NA	TRBJ2-7	CASSSLAGPAYEQYF
TRBV4-1	NA	TRBJ2-7	CASSQGGGSSSYEQYF
TRBV6-1	NA	TRBJ1-2	CASARQGSYTF
TRBV7-9	NA	TRBJ2-1	CASRPGTVPFMFF
TRBV4-1	NA	TRBJ1-2	CASSQLREDYGYTF